The 29 T cell receptor beta chains below come from one sample, sequenced in a study of T cell responses to AZD1222 COVID-19 vaccine. TCRdb's table, derived via immunoSEQ multiplex PCR, lists solely in-frame clones and lacks some. The sample records more than 90,000 clones, approximately 86% being singletons. The input for sequencing was peripheral blood, taken on day 0 of AZD1222 vaccination. The receptors stem from an adult in good health.

This chain joins TRBV5-1 and TRBJ2-6, with D perhaps matching TRBD2 (6 bases). V was pared by 1 base and J by 3 bases, with 11 bases between. The CDR3 is 16 amino acids. Germline V gene sequence: CDR1 SGHRS, CDR2 YFSETQ. The CDR3 sequence is CASSLTGGYGANVLTF. In DNA, the CDR3 is TGCGCCAGCAGCTTGACAGGAGGGTATGGGGCCAACGTCCTGACTTTC.

This rearrangement joins TRBV7-9 to TRBJ2-1; 7 bases fit TRBD2. This CDR3 region has 15 residues. V lost 6 bases, J lost 9 bases, and 14 bases stayed unmatched. Germline lookup yields CDR1 SEHNR and CDR2 FQNEAQ (reference sequence). CDR3 amino acids: CASRQAGGGPGEQFF. The DNA for the CDR3 is TGTGCCAGCAGGCAAGCTGGGGGAGGGCCGGGTGAGCAGTTCTTC.

The V gene is TRBV7-9, the J gene TRBJ1-3, with a weak D call TRBD1 (6 bases). Trimming took off 5 bases at V and 2 bases at J, with 13 bases between the two ends. CDR1 SEHNR and CDR2 FQNEAQ come from the germline V gene (reference sequence). This CDR3 contains 15 residues. CDR3 DNA: TGTGCCAGCAGCGCTCCGGGGGGCACTGGAAACACCATATATTTT. Translated: CASSAPGGTGNTIYF.

The J gene is TRBJ1-6, the V gene TRBV18; D is perhaps TRBD1 (5 bases). Trimming left V 3 bases short and J 5 bases short, with 29 bases between. Germline values: CDR1 KGHSH, CDR2 LQKENI. The CDR3 sequence is 21 residues long. CDR3 residues: CASSPTLIYSPGSKDNSPLHF. CDR3 in DNA: TGTGCCAGCTCACCGACGCTAATATATTCTCCAGGGTCGAAGGATAATTCACCCCTCCACTTT.

V usage is TRBV14 and J usage is TRBJ2-1, with a tentative D call TRBD1 (6 bases). The CDR3 spans 12 residues. Trimming removed 2 bases from V and 15 bases from J, with 14 bases in between. Germline loops: CDR1 SGHDN, CDR2 FVKESK. CDR3 coding DNA: TGTGCCAGCAGCCAAACCAGTTGGGGGCGGTTCTTC. Translation: CASSQTSWGRFF.

CDR3 residues: CAWSVASSYEQYF. In DNA form, the CDR3 reads TGTGCCTGGAGTGTAGCCAGCTCCTACGAGCAGTACTTC. V and J are TRBV30 and TRBJ2-7, with D unresolved. V lost 0 bases and J 0 bases, leaving 6 bases between the germline ends. Germline V CDR1 and CDR2: GTSNPN, SVGIG (reference sequence). There are 13 residues in the CDR3. Using reference TRBV30 and TRBJ2-7 for the parts outside the CDR3, the full variable domain is SQTIHQWPATLVQPVGSPLSLECTVEGTSNPNLYWYRQAAGRGLQLLFYSVGIGQISSEVPQNLSASRPQDRQFILSSKKLLLSDSGFYLCAWSVASSYEQYFGPGTRLTVT.

This clone was detected a few times. Written as DNA, the CDR3 is TGTGCCAGCAGCTCGGACAGGGGTAAGGGGGAGCAGTACTTC. As protein: CASSSDRGKGEQYF. J is TRBJ2-7 and V is TRBV5-6; TRBD1 agrees at 9 bases. The CDR3 is 14 residues long. CDR1 and CDR2 (germline): SGHDT, YYEEEE. V trimming: 3 bases; J trimming: 7 bases; junction bases outside the gene matches: 8.

This chain uses TRBV2 with TRBJ1-5; D ambiguous. Germline V gene sequence: CDR1 SNHLY, CDR2 FYNNEI. The CDR3 consists of 12 residues. V dropped 7 bases and J dropped 1 base, with 5 bases sitting between them. The CDR3 coding sequence is TGTGCCAGCAAAGAAAGCAATCAGCCCCAGCATTTT. Translated: CASKESNQPQHF.

V is TRBV28 and J is TRBJ2-7, with 9 bases that match TRBD1. This CDR3 contains 15 residues. Germline V lookup: CDR1 MDHEN, CDR2 SYDVKM. V shed 6 bases and J 0 bases; nucleotides not matched to a gene: 6. The CDR3 sequence: CASSPPTGGSYEQYF. The CDR3 DNA follows: TGTGCCAGCAGCCCTCCGACAGGGGGCTCCTACGAGCAGTACTTC.

The V gene is TRBV7-9, the J gene TRBJ1-2; 9 bases line up with TRBD1. Unmatched junction bases numbered 5, after V lost 1 base and J lost 8 bases. The CDR3 contains 14 residues. Looked up from germline, CDR1 is SEHNR and CDR2 is FQNEAQ (reference sequence). CDR3 loop: CASSLGQGDYGYTF. The CDR3 DNA follows: TGTGCCAGCAGCTTAGGACAGGGGGATTACGGCTACACCTTC.

This chain uses TRBV5-5 with TRBJ2-1; no firm D call. This CDR3 spans 13 amino acids. V gave up 0 bases and J gave up 7 bases, with 8 bases separating them. Per the germline V gene, CDR1 is SGHKS and CDR2 is YYEKEE (reference sequence). The CDR3 region has the DNA TGTGCCAGCAGCTTGGTATACGTAAATGAGCAGTTCTTC. Its translation: CASSLVYVNEQFF.

The V gene is TRBV3-1 (or the pseudogene TRBV3-2), the J gene TRBJ2-1, with 7 bases that match TRBD2. J was trimmed by 6 bases and V by 4 bases; bases with no gene match: 3. The germline V gene has CDR1 LGHDT and CDR2 YNNKEL (reference sequence). The CDR3 covers 13 residues. This CDR3 reads CASSRGTTNEQFF. The CDR3 bases are TGTGCCAGCAGCCGAGGGACTACCAATGAGCAGTTCTTC.

The chain combines TRBV25-1 with TRBJ1-2; weak D call: TRBD1 (5 bases). Germline V gene lookup returns CDR1 MGHDK and CDR2 SYGVNS. This CDR3 is 14 amino acids long. V was pared by 6 bases and J by 6 bases, with 17 bases between. CDR3 DNA sequence: TGTGCCAGCAGCGGGGGGGTCGTGTTTAATGGCTACACCTTC. Translating gives CASSGGVVFNGYTF.

The chain carries TRBV5-1 and TRBJ2-2, with a possible D match to TRBD2 (6 bases). CDR1 is SGHRS and CDR2 is YFSETQ in the germline V gene. Trimming removed 0 bases at V and 6 bases at J, with 9 bases between. The CDR3 has 14 amino acids. The CDR3 protein is CASSLVWGAGELFF. The CDR3 coding sequence is TGCGCCAGCAGCTTGGTTTGGGGGGCCGGGGAGCTGTTTTTT.

This clone has only a few counts. The V and J genes are TRBV6-5 and TRBJ1-4, with a possible D match to TRBD1 (6 bases). The CDR3 covers 14 residues. Deletions cut 7 bases from V and 0 bases from J, with 9 bases between. CDR1 and CDR2 from the germline V gene are MNHEY and SVGAGI. In DNA, the CDR3 is TGTGCCAGCAAGAGGACAGCAACTAATGAAAAACTGTTTTTT. Its protein product is CASKRTATNEKLFF.

This chain joins TRBV2 and TRBJ1-2, with 9 bases fitting TRBD1. The CDR3 consists of 17 residues. The J segment lost 4 bases and the V segment lost 8 bases, leaving 17 bases of the junction unmatched. CDR1 is SNHLY, CDR2 FYNNEI, per germline. The CDR3 DNA reads TGTGCCAGCCCCCGGGAGGGACAGGGTGGAGGACCCTATGGCTACACCTTC. Translated, it gives CASPREGQGGGPYGYTF.

V and J are TRBV28 and TRBJ2-7, with D possibly TRBD2 on 5 matching bases. The CDR3 extends over 14 amino acids. Per germline, CDR1 MDHEN and CDR2 SYDVKM. V gave up 3 bases and J gave up 3 bases, with 12 bases separating them. CDR3 bases: TGTGCCAGCAGTTTGGGCGGAGGTCGCTACGAGCAGTACTTC. It is translated as CASSLGGGRYEQYF. The complete variable domain, with remaining parts taken from reference TRBV28 and TRBJ2-7, reads DVKVTQSSRYLVKRTGEKVFLECVQDMDHENMFWYRQDPGLGLRLIYFSYDVKMKEKGDIPEGYSVSREKKERFSLILESASTNQTSMYLCASSLGGGRYEQYFGPGTRLTVT.

In its sample, this clone was seen a few times. The genes are TRBV19 and TRBJ2-3; 8 bases map to TRBD2. Germline V gene lookup returns CDR1 LNHDA and CDR2 SQIVND (reference sequence). The trim removed 3 bases at V and 9 bases at J, leaving 8 bases unmatched. This CDR3 contains 14 residues. CDR3 amino acids: CASSIPAGAGTQYF. In nucleotides, the CDR3 is TGTGCCAGTAGTATTCCAGCGGGAGCGGGAACGCAGTATTTT.

This chain uses TRBV15 with TRBJ1-6; D ambiguous. Germline V lookup: CDR1 LNHNV, CDR2 YYDKDF (reference sequence). The CDR3 consists of 16 residues. With 0 bases removed from V and 0 bases from J, the gap between germline ends came to 6 bases. DNA of the CDR3: TGTGCCACCAGCAGAGAAGGGAGCTCCTATAATTCACCCCTCCACTTT. Its translation is CATSREGSSYNSPLHF.

As concerns this clone: A junction end diverges from the germline sequence, so it may reflect a read error. The chain carries TRBV28 and TRBJ2-1; the match to TRBD2 covers 9 bases. The CDR3 is made up of 17 amino acids. Germline CDR1 and CDR2: MDHEN and SYDVKM. The CDR3: CASRLYFGTSRDNEQFF. The CDR3 nucleotides read TGTGCCAGCAGGTTATACTTCGGGACTAGCCGAGACAATGAGCAGTTCTTC. Full variable domain (remainder filled in from reference TRBV28 and TRBJ2-1): DVKVTQSSRYLVKRTGEKVFLECVQDMDHENMFWYRQDPGLGLRLIYFSYDVKMKEKGDIPEGYSVSREKKERFSLILESASTNQTSMYLCASRLYFGTSRDNEQFFGPGTRLTVL.

This clone has only a few counts. The chain joins TRBV27 to TRBJ1-6; D gene unclear. This CDR3 has 16 residues. Looked up from germline, CDR1 is MNHEY and CDR2 is SMNVEV (reference sequence). Trimming cost V 2 bases and J 6 bases, with 14 bases left between them. The CDR3 reads CASSLVGGRSNSPLHF. The CDR3 DNA sequence: TGTGCCAGCAGTTTAGTGGGCGGCCGGAGTAATTCACCCCTCCACTTT.

V and J are TRBV5-1 and TRBJ2-2; 8 nucleotides match TRBD1. V gave up 1 base and J gave up 2 bases; unmatched junction bases: 4. Germline loops: CDR1 SGHRS, CDR2 YFSETQ. The CDR3 runs to 16 residues. The CDR3 loop is CASSLRQGRNTGELFF. The CDR3 DNA follows: TGCGCCAGCAGCTTGAGACAGGGGAGAAACACCGGGGAGCTGTTTTTT. The full variable domain, completed using reference TRBV5-1 and TRBJ2-2, is KAGVTQTPRYLIKTRGQQVTLSCSPISGHRSVSWYQQTPGQGLQFLFEYFSETQRNKGNFPGRFSGRQFSNSRSEMNVSTLELGDSALYLCASSLRQGRNTGELFFGEGSRLTVL.

The rearrangement joins TRBV4-2 to TRBJ2-7, with no clear D. The ends were cut back, 0 bases at V and 6 bases at J, with 15 bases in the middle. Germline loops: CDR1 LGHNA, CDR2 YNFKEQ. The CDR3 is 15 amino acids. CDR3 residues: CASSQETLQLGEQYF. DNA for the CDR3: TGTGCCAGCAGCCAAGAGACCCTGCAGCTGGGCGAGCAGTACTTC.

Of note for this clone: The same CDR3 can be traced to other DNA sequences in this sample. The chain's CDR3 is CASSPGTSSSYEQYF. The CDR3, as DNA: TGTGCCAGCAGTCCCGGGACTAGCAGCTCCTACGAGCAGTACTTC. The J gene is TRBJ2-7, the V gene TRBV6-5; 9 bases map to TRBD2. Looked up from germline, CDR1 is MNHEY and CDR2 is SVGAGI. The CDR3 is 15 amino acids. V shed 5 bases and J 0 bases; nucleotides not matched to a gene: 5.

This sequence joins TRBV6-2 or TRBV6-3 and TRBJ2-7; 7 bases are a match to TRBD2. The CDR3 contains 14 residues. V was clipped by 5 bases and J by 0 bases; unmatched bases: 4. Germline values: CDR1 MNHEY, CDR2 SVGEGT. The CDR3 here is CASSPGLSSYEQYF. In DNA, the CDR3 is TGTGCCAGCAGTCCGGGACTAAGCTCCTACGAGCAGTACTTC.

The V and J genes are TRBV27 and TRBJ2-3; D perhaps matches TRBD2 (6 bases). With 4 bases removed from V and 5 bases from J, the gap between germline ends came to 13 bases. CDR1 MNHEY and CDR2 SMNVEV come from the germline V gene (reference sequence). There are 14 residues in the CDR3. In nucleotides, the CDR3 is TGTGCCAGCAGTTGGTCCCGGGAGATAGATACGCAGTATTTT. Translating it yields CASSWSREIDTQYF.

The chain is built from TRBV6-5 and TRBJ1-1; D is unresolved. This CDR3 has 14 amino acids. The germline gives CDR1 MNHEY, CDR2 SVGAGI. V dropped 7 bases and J dropped 8 bases, with 20 bases sitting between them. CDR3 DNA: TGTGCCAGCACCTTCTGGGCCTATACCTCCGAAGCTTTCTTT. Protein: CASTFWAYTSEAFF.

The CDR3 coding sequence is TGTGCCAGTAGACCTTACCCGCTAGGAAGGGCGCCGAACACTGAAGCTTTCTTT. This sequence encodes CASRPYPLGRAPNTEAFF. The chain couples TRBV19 to TRBJ1-1, with D unclear. The V gene lost 6 bases and the J gene lost 1 base, with 24 bases spanning the gap. The CDR3 length is 18 residues. In germline, CDR1 is LNHDA, CDR2 SQIVND (reference sequence).

In this sample, this clone turned up many times. V gene TRBV30 combines with J gene TRBJ2-1, with 8 bases aligning to TRBD1. The trim removed 0 bases at V and 6 bases at J, leaving 7 bases unmatched. Germline V gives CDR1 GTSNPN, CDR2 SVGIG (reference sequence). This CDR3 is 15 amino acids long. The DNA of the CDR3 is TGTGCCTGGAGTGTACTGGGGGACAGGAGCAATGAGCAGTTCTTC. Amino acid sequence: CAWSVLGDRSNEQFF.